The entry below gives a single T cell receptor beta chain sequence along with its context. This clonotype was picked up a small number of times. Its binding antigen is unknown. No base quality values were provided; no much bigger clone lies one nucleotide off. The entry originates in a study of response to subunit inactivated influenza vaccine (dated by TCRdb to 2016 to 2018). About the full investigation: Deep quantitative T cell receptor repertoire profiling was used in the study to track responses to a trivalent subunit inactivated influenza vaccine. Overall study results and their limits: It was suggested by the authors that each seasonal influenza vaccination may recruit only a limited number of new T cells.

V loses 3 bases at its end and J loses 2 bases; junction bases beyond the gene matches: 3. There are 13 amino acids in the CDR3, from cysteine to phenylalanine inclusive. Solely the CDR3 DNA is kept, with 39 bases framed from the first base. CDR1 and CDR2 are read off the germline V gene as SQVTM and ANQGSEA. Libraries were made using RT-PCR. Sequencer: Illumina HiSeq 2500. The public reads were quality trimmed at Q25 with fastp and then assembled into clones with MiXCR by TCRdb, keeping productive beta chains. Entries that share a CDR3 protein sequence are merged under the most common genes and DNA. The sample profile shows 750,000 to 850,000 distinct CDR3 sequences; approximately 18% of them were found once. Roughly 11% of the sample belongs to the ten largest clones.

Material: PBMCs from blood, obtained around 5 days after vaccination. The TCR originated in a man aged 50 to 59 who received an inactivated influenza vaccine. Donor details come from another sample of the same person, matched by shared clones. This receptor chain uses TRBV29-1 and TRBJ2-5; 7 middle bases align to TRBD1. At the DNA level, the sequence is TGCAGCGTTGAGGGGGACAGTCAAGAGACCCAGTACTTC. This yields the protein CSVEGDSQETQYF. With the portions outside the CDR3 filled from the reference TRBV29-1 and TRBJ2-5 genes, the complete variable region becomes SAVISQKPSRDICQRGTSLTIQCQVDSQVTMMFWYRQQPGQSLTLIATANQGSEATYESGFVIDKFPISRPNLTFSTLTVSNMSPEDSSIYLCSVEGDSQETQYFGPGTRLLVL.